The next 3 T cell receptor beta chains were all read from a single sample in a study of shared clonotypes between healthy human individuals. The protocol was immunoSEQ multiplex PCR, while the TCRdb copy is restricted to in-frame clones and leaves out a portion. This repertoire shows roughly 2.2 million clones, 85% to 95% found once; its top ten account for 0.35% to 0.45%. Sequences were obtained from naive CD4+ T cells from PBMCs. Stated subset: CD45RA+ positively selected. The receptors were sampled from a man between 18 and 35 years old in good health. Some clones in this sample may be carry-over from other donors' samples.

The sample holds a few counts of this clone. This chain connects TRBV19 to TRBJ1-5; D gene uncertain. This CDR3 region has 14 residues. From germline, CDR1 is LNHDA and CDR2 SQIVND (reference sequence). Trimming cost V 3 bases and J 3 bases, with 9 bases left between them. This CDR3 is CASSIGQANQPQHF. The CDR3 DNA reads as TGTGCCAGTAGTATTGGGCAGGCCAATCAGCCCCAGCATTTT. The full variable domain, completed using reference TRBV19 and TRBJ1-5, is DGGITQSPKYLFRKEGQNVTLSCEQNLNHDAMYWYRQDPGQGLRLIYYSQIVNDFQKGDIAEGYSVSREKKESFPLTVTSAQKNPTAFYLCASSIGQANQPQHFGDGTRLSIL.

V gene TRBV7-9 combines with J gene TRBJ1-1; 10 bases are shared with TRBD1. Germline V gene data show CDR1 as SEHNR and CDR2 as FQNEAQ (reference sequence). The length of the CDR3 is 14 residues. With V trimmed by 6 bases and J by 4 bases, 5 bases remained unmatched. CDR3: CASRSGTGATEAFF. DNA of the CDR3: TGTGCCAGCAGATCCGGGACAGGGGCCACTGAAGCTTTCTTT.

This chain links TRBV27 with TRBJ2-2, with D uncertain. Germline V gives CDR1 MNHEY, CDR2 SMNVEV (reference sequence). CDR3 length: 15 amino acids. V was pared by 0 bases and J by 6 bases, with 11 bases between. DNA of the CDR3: TGTGCCAGCAGTTTATCCGCCGGTTTGGCCGGGGAGCTGTTTTTT. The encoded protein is CASSLSAGLAGELFF.